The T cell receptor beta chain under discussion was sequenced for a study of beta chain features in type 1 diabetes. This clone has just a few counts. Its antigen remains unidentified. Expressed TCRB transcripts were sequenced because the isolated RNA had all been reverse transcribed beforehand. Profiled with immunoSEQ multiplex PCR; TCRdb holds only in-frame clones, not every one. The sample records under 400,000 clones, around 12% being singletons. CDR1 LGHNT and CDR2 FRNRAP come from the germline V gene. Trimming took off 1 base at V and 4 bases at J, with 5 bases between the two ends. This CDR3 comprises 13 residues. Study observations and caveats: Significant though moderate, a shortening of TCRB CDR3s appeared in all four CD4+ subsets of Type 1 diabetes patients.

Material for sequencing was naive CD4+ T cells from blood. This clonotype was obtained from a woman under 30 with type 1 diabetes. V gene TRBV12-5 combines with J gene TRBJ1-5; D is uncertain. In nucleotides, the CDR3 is TGTGCTAGTGGTTTGGCAGGAAATCAGCCCCAGCATTTT. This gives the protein CASGLAGNQPQHF. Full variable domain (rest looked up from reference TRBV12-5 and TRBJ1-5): DARVTQTPRHKVTEMGQEVTMRCQPILGHNTVFWYRQTMMQGLELLAYFRNRAPLDDSGMPKDRFSAEMPDATLATLKIQPSEPRDSAVYFCASGLAGNQPQHFGDGTRLSIL.